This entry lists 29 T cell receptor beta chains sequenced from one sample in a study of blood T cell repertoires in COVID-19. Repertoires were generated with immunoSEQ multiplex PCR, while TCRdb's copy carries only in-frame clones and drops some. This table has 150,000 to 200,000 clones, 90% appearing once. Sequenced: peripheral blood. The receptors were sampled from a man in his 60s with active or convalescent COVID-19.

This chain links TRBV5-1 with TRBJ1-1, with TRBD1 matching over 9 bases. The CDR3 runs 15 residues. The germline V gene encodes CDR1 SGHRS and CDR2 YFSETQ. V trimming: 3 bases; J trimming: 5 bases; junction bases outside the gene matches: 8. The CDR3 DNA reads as TGCGCCAGCAGCTCCCCCGGGACAGGGAGGACTGAAGCTTTCTTT. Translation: CASSSPGTGRTEAFF.

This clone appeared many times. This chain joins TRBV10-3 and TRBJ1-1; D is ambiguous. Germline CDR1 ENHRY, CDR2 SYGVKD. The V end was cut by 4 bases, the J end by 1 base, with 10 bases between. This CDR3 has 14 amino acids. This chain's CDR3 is CAISVLPSNTEAFF. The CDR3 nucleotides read TGTGCCATCAGTGTTCTACCGTCGAACACTGAAGCTTTCTTT.

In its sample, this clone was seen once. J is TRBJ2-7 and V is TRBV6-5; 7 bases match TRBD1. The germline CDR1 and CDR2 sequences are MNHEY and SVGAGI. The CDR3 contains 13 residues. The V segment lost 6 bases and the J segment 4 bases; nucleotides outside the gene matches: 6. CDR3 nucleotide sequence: TGTGCCAGCAGAGACGTACAGGGGTACGAGCAGTACTTC. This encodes CASRDVQGYEQYF.

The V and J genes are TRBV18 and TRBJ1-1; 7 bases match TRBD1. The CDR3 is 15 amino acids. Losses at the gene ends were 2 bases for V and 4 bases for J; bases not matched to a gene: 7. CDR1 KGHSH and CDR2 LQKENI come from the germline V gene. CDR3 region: CASSPVTGMGTEAFF. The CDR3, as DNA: TGTGCCAGCTCACCAGTGACAGGGATGGGCACTGAAGCTTTCTTT.

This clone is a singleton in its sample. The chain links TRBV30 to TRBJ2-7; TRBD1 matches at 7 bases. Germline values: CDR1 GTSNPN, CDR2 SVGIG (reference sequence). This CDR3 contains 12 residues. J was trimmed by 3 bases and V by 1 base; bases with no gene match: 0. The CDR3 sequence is CAWSGDSYEQYF. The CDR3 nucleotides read TGTGCCTGGAGTGGGGACAGCTACGAGCAGTACTTC.

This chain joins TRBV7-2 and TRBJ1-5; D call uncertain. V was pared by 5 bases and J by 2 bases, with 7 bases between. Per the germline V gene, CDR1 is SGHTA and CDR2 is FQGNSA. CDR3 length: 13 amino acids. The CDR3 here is CASSLPGNQPQHF. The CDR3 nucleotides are TGTGCCAGCAGCCTACCGGGCAATCAGCCCCAGCATTTT.

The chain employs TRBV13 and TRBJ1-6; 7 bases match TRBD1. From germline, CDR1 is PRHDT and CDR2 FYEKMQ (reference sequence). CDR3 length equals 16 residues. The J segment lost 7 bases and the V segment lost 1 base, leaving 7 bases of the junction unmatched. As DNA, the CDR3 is TGTGCCAGCAGCTTAGCCCCAGGGGGGCTAAATTCACCCCTCCACTTT. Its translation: CASSLAPGGLNSPLHF.

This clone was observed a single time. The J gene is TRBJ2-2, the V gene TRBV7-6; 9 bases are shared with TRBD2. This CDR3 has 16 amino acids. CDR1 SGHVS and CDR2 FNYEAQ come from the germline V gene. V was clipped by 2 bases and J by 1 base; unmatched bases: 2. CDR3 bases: TGTGCCAGCAGCTTACAAGCGGGGGGGAACACCGGGGAGCTGTTTTTT. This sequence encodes CASSLQAGGNTGELFF.

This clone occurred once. The CDR3 DNA follows: TGCGCCAGCAGACGGATTAGCGGGAGGGCGGGTGAGCAGTTCTTC. This translates into CASRRISGRAGEQFF. V is TRBV4-1 and J is TRBJ2-1; the match to TRBD2 covers 11 bases. Germline-derived CDR1 and CDR2 are MGHRA and YSYEKL. The CDR3 covers 15 residues. Trimming removed 6 bases from V and 9 bases from J; junction bases left unmatched: 10.

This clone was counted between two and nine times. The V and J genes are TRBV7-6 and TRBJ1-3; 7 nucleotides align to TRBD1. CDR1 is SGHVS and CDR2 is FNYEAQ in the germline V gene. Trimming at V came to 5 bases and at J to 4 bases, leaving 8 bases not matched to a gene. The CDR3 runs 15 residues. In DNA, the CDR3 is TGTGCCAGCAGCGGGCCCGACAGGGAGGGAAACACCATATATTTT. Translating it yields CASSGPDREGNTIYF.

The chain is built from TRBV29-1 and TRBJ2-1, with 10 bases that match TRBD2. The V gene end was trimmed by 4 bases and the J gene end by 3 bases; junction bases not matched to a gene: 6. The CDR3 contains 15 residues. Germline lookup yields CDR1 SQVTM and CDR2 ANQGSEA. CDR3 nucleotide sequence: TGCAGCGTTGTAAGCGGGAGGGCGTACTACAATGAGCAGTTCTTC. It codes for CSVVSGRAYYNEQFF.

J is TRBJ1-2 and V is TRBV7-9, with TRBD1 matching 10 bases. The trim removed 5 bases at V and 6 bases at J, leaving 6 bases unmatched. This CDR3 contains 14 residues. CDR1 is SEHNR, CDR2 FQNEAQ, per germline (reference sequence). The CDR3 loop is CASSPGQGGDGYTF. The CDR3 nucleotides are TGTGCCAGCAGCCCCGGACAGGGGGGGGATGGCTACACCTTC.

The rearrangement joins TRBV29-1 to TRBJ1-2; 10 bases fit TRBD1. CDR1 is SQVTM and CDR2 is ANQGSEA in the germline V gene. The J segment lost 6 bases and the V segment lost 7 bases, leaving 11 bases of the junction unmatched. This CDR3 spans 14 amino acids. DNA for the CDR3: TGCAGCGCTGCGGGGAGGACAGGGGGTGATGGCTACACCTTC. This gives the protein CSAAGRTGGDGYTF.

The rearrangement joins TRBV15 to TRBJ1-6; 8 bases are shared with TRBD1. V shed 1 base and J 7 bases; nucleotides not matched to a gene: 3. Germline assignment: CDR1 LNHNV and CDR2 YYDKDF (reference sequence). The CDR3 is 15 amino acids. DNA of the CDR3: TGTGCCACCAGCAGAGGGACAGGGCGAAATTCACCCCTCCACTTT. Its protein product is CATSRGTGRNSPLHF.

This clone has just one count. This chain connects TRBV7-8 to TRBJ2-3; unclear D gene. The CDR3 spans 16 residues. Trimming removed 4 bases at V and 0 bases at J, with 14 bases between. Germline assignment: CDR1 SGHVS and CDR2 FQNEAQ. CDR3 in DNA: TGTGCCAGCAGCTCTTTTCTAGGTCCTAGCACAGATACGCAGTATTTT. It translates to CASSSFLGPSTDTQYF. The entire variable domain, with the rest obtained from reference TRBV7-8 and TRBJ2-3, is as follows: GAGVSQSPRYKVAKRGQDVALRCDPISGHVSLFWYQQALGQGPEFLTYFQNEAQLDKSGLPSDRFFAERPEGSVSTLKIQRTQQEDSAVYLCASSSFLGPSTDTQYFGPGTRLTVL.

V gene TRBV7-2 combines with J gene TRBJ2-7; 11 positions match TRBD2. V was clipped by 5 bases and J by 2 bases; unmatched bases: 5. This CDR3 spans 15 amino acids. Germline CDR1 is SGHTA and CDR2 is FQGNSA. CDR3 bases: TGTGCCAGCAGCCTACTAGCGGGGGCCGCCTACGAGCAGTACTTC. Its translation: CASSLLAGAAYEQYF.

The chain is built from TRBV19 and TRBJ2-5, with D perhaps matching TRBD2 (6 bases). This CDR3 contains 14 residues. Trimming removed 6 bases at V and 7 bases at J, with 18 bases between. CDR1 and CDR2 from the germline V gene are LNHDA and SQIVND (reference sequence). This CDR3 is CASSEFKRAGTQYF. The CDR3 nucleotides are TGTGCCAGTAGCGAGTTTAAGCGGGCAGGGACCCAGTACTTC.

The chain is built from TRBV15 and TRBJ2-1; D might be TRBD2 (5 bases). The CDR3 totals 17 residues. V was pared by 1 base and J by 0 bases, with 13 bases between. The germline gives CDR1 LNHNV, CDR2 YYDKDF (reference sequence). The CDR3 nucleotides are TGTGCCACCAGCAGAGCTCCCGGGGAACGCTCCTACAATGAGCAGTTCTTC. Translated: CATSRAPGERSYNEQFF.

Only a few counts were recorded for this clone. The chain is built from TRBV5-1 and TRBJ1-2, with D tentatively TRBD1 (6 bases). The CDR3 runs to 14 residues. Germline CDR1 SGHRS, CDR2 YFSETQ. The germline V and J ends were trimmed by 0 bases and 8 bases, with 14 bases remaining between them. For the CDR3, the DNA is TGCGCCAGCAGCTTGGCCGGGGGGGCAGAGGGCTACACCTTC. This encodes CASSLAGGAEGYTF.

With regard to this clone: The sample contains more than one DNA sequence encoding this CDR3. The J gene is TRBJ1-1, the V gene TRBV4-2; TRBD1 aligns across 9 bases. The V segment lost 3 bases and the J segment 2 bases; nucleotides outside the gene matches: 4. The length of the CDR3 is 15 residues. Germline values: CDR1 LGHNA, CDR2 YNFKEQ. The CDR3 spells CASSQGQGANTEAFF. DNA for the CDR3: TGTGCCAGCAGCCAGGGACAGGGCGCTAACACTGAAGCTTTCTTT.

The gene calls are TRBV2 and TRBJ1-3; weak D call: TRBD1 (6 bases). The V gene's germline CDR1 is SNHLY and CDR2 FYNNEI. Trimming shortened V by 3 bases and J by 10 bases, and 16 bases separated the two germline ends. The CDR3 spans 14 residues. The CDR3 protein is CASSDGTTLTTIYF. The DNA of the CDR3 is TGTGCCAGCAGTGATGGGACAACCCTTACAACCATATATTTT.

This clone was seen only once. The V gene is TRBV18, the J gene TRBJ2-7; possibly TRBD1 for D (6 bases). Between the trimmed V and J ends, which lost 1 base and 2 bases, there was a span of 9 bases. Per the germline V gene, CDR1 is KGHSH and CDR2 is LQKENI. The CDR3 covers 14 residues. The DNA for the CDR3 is TGTGCCAGCTCACCACGGCAGGGGCCCTACGAGCAGTACTTC. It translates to CASSPRQGPYEQYF. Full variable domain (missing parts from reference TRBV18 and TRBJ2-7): NAGVMQNPRHLVRRRGQEARLRCSPMKGHSHVYWYRQLPEEGLKFMVYLQKENIIDESGMPKERFSAEFPKEGPSILRIQQVVRGDSAAYFCASSPRQGPYEQYFGPGTRLTVT.

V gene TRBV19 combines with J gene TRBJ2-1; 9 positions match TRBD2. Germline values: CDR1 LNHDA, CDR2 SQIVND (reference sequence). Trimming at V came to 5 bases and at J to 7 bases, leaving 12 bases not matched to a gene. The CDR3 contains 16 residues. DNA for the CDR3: TGTGCCAGTAGTTCCCCTGGCGGGGGGGCGGGGAATGAGCAGTTCTTC. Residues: CASSSPGGGAGNEQFF. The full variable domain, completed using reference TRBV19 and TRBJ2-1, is DGGITQSPKYLFRKEGQNVTLSCEQNLNHDAMYWYRQDPGQGLRLIYYSQIVNDFQKGDIAEGYSVSREKKESFPLTVTSAQKNPTAFYLCASSSPGGGAGNEQFFGPGTRLTVL.

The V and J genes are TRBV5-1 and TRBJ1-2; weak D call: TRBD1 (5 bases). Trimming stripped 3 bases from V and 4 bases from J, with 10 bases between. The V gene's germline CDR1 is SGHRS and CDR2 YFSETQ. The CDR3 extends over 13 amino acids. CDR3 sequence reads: CASSSQELYGYTF. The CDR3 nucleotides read TGCGCCAGCAGCTCACAGGAGCTCTATGGCTACACCTTC.

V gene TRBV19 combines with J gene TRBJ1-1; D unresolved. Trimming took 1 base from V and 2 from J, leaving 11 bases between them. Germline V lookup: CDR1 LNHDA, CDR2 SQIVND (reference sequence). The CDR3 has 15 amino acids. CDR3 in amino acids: CASSIAGRGNTEAFF. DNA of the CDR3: TGTGCCAGTAGTATAGCTGGTCGCGGAAACACTGAAGCTTTCTTT.

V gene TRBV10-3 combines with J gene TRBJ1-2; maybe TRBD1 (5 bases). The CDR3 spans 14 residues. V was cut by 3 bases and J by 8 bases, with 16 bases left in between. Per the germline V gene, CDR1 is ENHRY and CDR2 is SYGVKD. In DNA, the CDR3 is TGTGCCATCAGTGAAATTGGTGACAGCTGGGGCTACACCTTC. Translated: CAISEIGDSWGYTF.

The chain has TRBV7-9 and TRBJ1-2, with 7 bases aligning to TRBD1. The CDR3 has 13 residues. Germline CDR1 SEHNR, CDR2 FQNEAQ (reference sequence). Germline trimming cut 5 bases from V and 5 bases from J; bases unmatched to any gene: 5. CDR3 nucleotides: TGTGCCAGCAGCCAGGGACAGACGTATGGCTACACCTTC. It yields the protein CASSQGQTYGYTF.

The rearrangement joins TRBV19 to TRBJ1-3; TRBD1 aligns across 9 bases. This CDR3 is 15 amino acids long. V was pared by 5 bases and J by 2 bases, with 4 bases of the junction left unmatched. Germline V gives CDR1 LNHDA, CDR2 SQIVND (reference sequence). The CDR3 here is CASSPGQGTGNTIYF. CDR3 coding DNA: TGTGCCAGTAGTCCGGGACAGGGAACTGGAAACACCATATATTTT.

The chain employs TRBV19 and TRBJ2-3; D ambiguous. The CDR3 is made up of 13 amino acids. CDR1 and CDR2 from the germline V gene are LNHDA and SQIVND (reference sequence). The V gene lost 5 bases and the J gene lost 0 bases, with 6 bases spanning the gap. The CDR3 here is CASSPPSTDTQYF. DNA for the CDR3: TGTGCCAGTAGTCCCCCGAGCACAGATACGCAGTATTTT.